This T cell receptor beta chain originates from a study of Graves' ophthalmopathy and Graves' hyperthyroidism. Overall study context: Over 18 months of follow-up, stable hyperthyroidism required that no ophthalmopathy appear.

As diagnostic evidence, clinical symptoms, serum thyroxine, TRAb, thyroid ultrasound and orbital computed tomography were relied upon. Transcripts of RNA were the source for amplifying TCR beta CDR3 regions. The authors performed first-round RT-PCR with HTBI primers and then a second-round multiplex PCR. TCRdb independently ran MiXCR on the multiplex PCR reads; one entry per CDR3 protein. The sample lists 450,000 to 600,000 distinct CDR3 sequences, approximately 35% occurring once. On this clonotype: Its cognate antigen is unknown.

Trimming left V 6 bases short and J 4 bases short, with 15 bases between. Germline CDR1 LNHDA, CDR2 SQIVND (reference sequence). This CDR3 has 14 amino acids. Study findings and constraints: Detection in blood was also observed for most expanded thyroid clonotypes above 0.001 frequency.

Sequences were obtained from peripheral blood or thyroid tissue (not recorded which). The TCR was taken from an adult man with Graves' hyperthyroidism. This chain uses TRBV19 with TRBJ1-2, with no clear D. The CDR3 bases are TGTGCCAGTAGGCCTACAGCGATGGGCTATGGCTACACCTTC. It codes for CASRPTAMGYGYTF.